This paragraph reports one T cell receptor (beta chain). Antigen specificity is unknown. Used for each TCR library was around 3.5 ug of total RNA. TCRdb re-called the 5' RACE reads; every CDR3 protein appears as one record, without DNA. The sample table includes under 200,000 distinct CDR3 sequences. The data were taken from a study of monozygotic twins with inflammatory bowel disease. Study-level results: Healthy twins shared more clonotypes with others than IBD patients, most markedly active ones. Twins with IBD were found to have lower TCRbeta diversity (inverse Simpson) than healthy co-twins.

The sequence was collected from a human donor with ulcerative colitis or Crohn's disease, or a healthy co-twin of an affected twin (not recorded which). Sequencing was done on a sample of blood.

The CDR3 is CASSRSTGYTEAFF. V and J are TRBV5-1 and TRBJ1-1; there is no DNA to check the TCRdb D call of TRBD1. Germline V gene data show CDR1 as SGHRS and CDR2 as YFSETQ. This CDR3 has 14 amino acids. Looking up the rest from reference TRBV5-1 and TRBJ1-1 gives the full variable domain: KAGVTQTPRYLIKTRGQQVTLSCSPISGHRSVSWYQQTPGQGLQFLFEYFSETQRNKGNFPGRFSGRQFSNSRSEMNVSTLELGDSALYLCASSRSTGYTEAFFGQGTRLTVV.